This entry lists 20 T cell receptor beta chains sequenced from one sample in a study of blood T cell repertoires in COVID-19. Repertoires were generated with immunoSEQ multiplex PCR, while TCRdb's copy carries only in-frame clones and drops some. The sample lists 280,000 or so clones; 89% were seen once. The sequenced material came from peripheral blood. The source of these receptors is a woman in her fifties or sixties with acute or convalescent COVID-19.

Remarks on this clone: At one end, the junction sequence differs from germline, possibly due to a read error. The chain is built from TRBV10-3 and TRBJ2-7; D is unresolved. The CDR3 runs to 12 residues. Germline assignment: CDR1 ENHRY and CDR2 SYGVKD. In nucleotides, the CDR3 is TGTGCCATCAGTGGGTCTCGGTACGATCAGTACTTC. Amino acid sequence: CAISGSRYDQYF.

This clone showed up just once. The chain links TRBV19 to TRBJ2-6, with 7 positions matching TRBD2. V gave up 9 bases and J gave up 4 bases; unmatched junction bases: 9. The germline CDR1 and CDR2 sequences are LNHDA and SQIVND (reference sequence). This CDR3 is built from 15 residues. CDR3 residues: CASAREVSGANVLTF. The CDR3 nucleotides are TGTGCCAGCGCACGGGAGGTTTCCGGGGCCAACGTCCTGACTTTC.

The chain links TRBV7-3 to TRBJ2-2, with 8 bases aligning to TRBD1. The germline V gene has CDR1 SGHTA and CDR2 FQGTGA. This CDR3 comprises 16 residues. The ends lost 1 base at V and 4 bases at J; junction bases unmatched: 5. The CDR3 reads CASSLNVRGLTGELFF. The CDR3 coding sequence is TGTGCCAGCAGCTTAAACGTCAGGGGGCTCACCGGGGAGCTGTTTTTT.

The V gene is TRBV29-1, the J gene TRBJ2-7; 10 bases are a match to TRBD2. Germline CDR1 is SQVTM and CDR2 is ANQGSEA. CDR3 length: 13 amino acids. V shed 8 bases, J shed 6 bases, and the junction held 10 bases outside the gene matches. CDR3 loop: CSFGAAGGAEQYF. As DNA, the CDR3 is TGCAGCTTTGGAGCAGCGGGAGGGGCCGAGCAGTACTTC.

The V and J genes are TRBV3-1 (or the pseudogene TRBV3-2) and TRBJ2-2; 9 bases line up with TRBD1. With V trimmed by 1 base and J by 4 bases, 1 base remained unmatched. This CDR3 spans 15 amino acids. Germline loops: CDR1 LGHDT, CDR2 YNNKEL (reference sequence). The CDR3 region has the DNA TGTGCCAGCAGCCAAGGGACAGGGGCCACCGGGGAGCTGTTTTTT. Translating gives CASSQGTGATGELFF.

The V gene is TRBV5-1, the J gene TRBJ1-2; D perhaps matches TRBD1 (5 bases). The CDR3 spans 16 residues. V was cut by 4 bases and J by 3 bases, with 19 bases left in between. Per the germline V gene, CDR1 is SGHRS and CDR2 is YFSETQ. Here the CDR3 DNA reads TGCGCCAGCAGCAACCCCTTCCAGGGTTTGGACTATGGCTACACCTTC. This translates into CASSNPFQGLDYGYTF.

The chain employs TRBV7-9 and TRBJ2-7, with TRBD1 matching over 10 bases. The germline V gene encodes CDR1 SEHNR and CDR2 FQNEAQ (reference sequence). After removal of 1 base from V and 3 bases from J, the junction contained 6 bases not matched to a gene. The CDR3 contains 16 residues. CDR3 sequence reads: CASSLGGQGGVYEQYF. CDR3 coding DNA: TGTGCCAGCAGCTTAGGAGGACAGGGGGGCGTCTACGAGCAGTACTTC. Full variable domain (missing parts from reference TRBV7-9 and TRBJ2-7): DTGVSQNPRHKITKRGQNVTFRCDPISEHNRLYWYRQTLGQGPEFLTYFQNEAQLEKSRLLSDRFSAERPKGSFSTLEIQRTEQGDSAMYLCASSLGGQGGVYEQYFGPGTRLTVT.

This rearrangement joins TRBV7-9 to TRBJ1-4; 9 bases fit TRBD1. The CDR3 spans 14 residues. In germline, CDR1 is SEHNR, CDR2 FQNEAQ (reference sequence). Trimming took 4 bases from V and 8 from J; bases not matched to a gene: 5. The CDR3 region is CASSSGQGREKLFF. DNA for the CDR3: TGTGCCAGCAGCTCTGGACAGGGGAGAGAAAAACTGTTTTTT.

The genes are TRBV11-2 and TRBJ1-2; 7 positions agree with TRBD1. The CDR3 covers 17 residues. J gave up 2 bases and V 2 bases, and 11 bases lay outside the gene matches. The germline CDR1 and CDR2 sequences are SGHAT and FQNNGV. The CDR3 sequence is CASSLSTTGLGNYGYTF. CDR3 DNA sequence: TGTGCCAGCAGCTTATCAACGACAGGGTTGGGGAACTATGGCTACACCTTC.

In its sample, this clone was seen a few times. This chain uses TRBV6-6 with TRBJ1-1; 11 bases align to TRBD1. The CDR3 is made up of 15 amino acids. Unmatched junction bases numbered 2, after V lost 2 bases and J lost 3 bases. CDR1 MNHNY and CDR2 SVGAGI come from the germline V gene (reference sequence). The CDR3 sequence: CASSYRGQGDTEAFF. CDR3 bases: TGTGCCAGCAGTTACCGGGGACAGGGGGACACTGAAGCTTTCTTT.

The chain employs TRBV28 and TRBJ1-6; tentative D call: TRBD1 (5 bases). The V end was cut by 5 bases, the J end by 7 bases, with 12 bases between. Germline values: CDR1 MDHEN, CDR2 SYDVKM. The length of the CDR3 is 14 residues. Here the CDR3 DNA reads TGTGCCAGCAGTGTTCAGGGCCCCAATTCACCCCTCCACTTT. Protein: CASSVQGPNSPLHF.

CDR3 in amino acids: CASSLKEGIPLHF. CDR3 in DNA: TGTGCCAGCAGCTTAAAGGAGGGGATCCCCCTCCACTTT. The chain uses TRBV11-1 and TRBJ1-6; D may be TRBD1 (5 bases). Deletions cut 2 bases from V and 13 bases from J, with 12 bases between. The CDR3 has 13 residues. Germline V gives CDR1 SGHAT, CDR2 FQDESV (reference sequence).

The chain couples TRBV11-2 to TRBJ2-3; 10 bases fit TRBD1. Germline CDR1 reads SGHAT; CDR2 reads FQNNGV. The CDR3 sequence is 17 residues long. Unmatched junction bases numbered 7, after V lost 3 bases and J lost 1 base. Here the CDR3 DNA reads TGTGCCAGCAGCTTCAGACAGGGGGCCGGCGGCACAGATACGCAGTATTTT. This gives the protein CASSFRQGAGGTDTQYF. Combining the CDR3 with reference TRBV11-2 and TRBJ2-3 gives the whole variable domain EAGVAQSPRYKIIEKRQSVAFWCNPISGHATLYWYQQILGQGPKLLIQFQNNGVVDDSQLPKDRFSAERLKGVDSTLKIQPAKLEDSAVYLCASSFRQGAGGTDTQYFGPGTRLTVL.

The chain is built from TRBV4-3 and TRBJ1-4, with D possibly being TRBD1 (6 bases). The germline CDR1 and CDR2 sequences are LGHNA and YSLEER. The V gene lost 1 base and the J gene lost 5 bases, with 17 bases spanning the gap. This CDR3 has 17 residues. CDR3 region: CASSQVLTAGENEKLFF. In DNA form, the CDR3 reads TGCGCCAGCAGCCAAGTTTTGACGGCAGGGGAGAATGAAAAACTGTTTTTT.

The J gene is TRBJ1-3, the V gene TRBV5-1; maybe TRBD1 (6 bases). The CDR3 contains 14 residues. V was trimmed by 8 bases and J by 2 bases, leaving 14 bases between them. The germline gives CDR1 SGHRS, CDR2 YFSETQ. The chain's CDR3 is CASRSQGTGNTIYF. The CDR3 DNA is TGCGCCAGTCGCAGCCAGGGGACTGGAAACACCATATATTTT.

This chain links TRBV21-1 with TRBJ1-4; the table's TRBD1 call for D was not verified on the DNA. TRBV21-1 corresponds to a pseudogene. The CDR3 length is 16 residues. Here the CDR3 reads CASSKEQGVGNEKLFF. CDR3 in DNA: TGTGCCAGCAGCAAAGAACAGGGGGTGGGTAATGAAAAACTGTTTTTT.

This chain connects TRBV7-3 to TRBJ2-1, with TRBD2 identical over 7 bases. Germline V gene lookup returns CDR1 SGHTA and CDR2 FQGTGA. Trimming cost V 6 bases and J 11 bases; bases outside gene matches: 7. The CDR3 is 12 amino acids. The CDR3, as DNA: TGTGCCAGCAGTCCCAGCGGGGCCCAGCAGTTCTTC. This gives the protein CASSPSGAQQFF.

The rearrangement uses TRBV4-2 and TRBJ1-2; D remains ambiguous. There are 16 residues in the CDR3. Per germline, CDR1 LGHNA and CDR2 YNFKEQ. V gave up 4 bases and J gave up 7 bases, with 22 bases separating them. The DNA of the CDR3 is TGTGCCAGCAGCCCAGAACCGGCGGGCTTGGGTGGTGGCTACACCTTC. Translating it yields CASSPEPAGLGGGYTF.

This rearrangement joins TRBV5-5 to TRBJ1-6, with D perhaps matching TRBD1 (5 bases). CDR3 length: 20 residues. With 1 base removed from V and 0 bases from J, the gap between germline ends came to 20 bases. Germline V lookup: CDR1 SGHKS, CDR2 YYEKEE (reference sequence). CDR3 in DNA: TGTGCCAGCAGCTTGCCCCCCTGGCAGGGCCGAAGCTCCTATAATTCACCCCTCCACTTT. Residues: CASSLPPWQGRSSYNSPLHF.

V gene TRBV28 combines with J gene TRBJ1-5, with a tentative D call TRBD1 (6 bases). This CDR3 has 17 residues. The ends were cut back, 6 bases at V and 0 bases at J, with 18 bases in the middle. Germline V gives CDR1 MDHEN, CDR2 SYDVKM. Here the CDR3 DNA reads TGTGCCAGCAGACAGGGTAGGGGCTCCTATAGCAATCAGCCCCAGCATTTT. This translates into CASRQGRGSYSNQPQHF.